The 12 T cell receptor beta chains reported below all come from one sample, sequenced in a study of vaccination effects on CD4 cells after COVID-19. These receptors are not linked to any known antigen. ViraFEST used viral peptide pools to expand antigen-specific CD4+ T cells before sequencing. Scientists isolated CD4+ T cells after an approximately 10-day culture period ended. Having tested negative for nucleocapsid antibodies, the vaccine recipients showed no prior SARS-CoV-2 infection. Assay: immunoSEQ multiplex PCR; the TCRdb copy retains only in-frame clones and omits some. Among around 45,000 clones listed, about 80% were seen once. Sequences were derived from CD4+ T cells from PBMCs cultured with SARS-CoV-2 spike peptides, sampled before COVID-19 vaccination. The receptors derive from a human donor who received a COVID-19 vaccine.

This clone was detected only a few times. The chain links TRBV28 to TRBJ1-2; 9 bases agree with TRBD1. Germline V gene sequence: CDR1 MDHEN, CDR2 SYDVKM. The CDR3 covers 14 residues. Losses at the gene ends were 6 bases for V and 3 bases for J; bases not matched to a gene: 5. CDR3 amino acids: CASRLGQGDYGYTF. The CDR3 bases are TGTGCCAGCAGACTGGGACAGGGAGACTATGGCTACACCTTC.

V gene TRBV2 combines with J gene TRBJ1-2; the D gene is possibly TRBD1 (5 bases). Germline values: CDR1 SNHLY, CDR2 FYNNEI. This CDR3 region has 12 residues. V was pared by 10 bases and J by 0 bases, with 9 bases between. The CDR3: CANRTPNYGYTF. The CDR3 DNA reads TGTGCCAACCGGACACCTAACTATGGCTACACCTTC.

The chain joins TRBV19 to TRBJ1-5; 7 bases fit TRBD1. This CDR3 has 14 amino acids. Looked up from germline, CDR1 is LNHDA and CDR2 is SQIVND (reference sequence). The V and J ends lost 10 bases and 4 bases, in that order; junction bases with no gene match: 10. CDR3 region: CATRQGRNNQPQHF. The CDR3 bases are TGTGCCACCAGACAGGGACGGAATAATCAGCCCCAGCATTTT.

The V gene is TRBV28, the J gene TRBJ2-3, with TRBD1 identical over 12 bases. Germline V gene sequence: CDR1 MDHEN, CDR2 SYDVKM. Unmatched junction bases numbered 17, after V lost 2 bases and J lost 5 bases. This CDR3 is 20 amino acids long. The CDR3 DNA follows: TGTGCCAGCAGTTTACTTTCTCGTGGTCGGGACAGGGGGCAGTTAGATACGCAGTATTTT. Protein product: CASSLLSRGRDRGQLDTQYF.

The chain combines TRBV6-5 with TRBJ2-1, with D perhaps TRBD2 (8 bases). The CDR3 sequence is 16 residues long. The V gene's germline CDR1 is MNHEY and CDR2 SVGAGI. The V gene lost 2 bases and the J gene lost 8 bases, with 19 bases spanning the gap. The chain's CDR3 is CASSYQGVAGSDEQFF. For the CDR3, the DNA is TGTGCCAGCAGTTACCAGGGGGTAGCGGGGTCGGATGAGCAGTTCTTC.

The CDR3 region is CASSMGPAGVYEQYV. The CDR3 DNA reads as TGTGCCAGTAGTATGGGCCCAGCGGGGGTTTACGAGCAGTACGTC. The chain has TRBV19 and TRBJ2-7; 8 nucleotides agree with TRBD2. This CDR3 is 15 amino acids long. Germline CDR1 reads LNHDA; CDR2 reads SQIVND (reference sequence). V lost 3 bases, J lost 4 bases, and 8 bases stayed unmatched.

The gene calls are TRBV28 and TRBJ1-4; no clear D gene. V was cut by 8 bases and J by 0 bases, with 4 bases left in between. Germline V gene data show CDR1 as MDHEN and CDR2 as SYDVKM. The CDR3 runs 12 residues. The CDR3 coding sequence is TGTGCCAGCCATGCAACTAATGAAAAACTGTTTTTT. It translates to CASHATNEKLFF.

This clone was detected only a few times. The rearrangement joins TRBV5-4 to TRBJ2-7; TRBD1 matches 9 bases. Germline trimming cut 5 bases from V and 4 bases from J; bases unmatched to any gene: 4. The CDR3 is made up of 13 amino acids. Germline CDR1 and CDR2: SGHNT and YYREEE (reference sequence). The CDR3 protein is CASSQQGAYEQYV. DNA of the CDR3: TGTGCCAGCAGTCAACAGGGGGCATACGAGCAGTACGTC.

This clone was seen only a few times. V is TRBV18 and J is TRBJ1-3, with 7 bases identical to TRBD1. Germline V gene data show CDR1 as KGHSH and CDR2 as LQKENI. The CDR3 is 18 residues long. The junction had 9 bases not matched to a gene; V was cut back by 1 base and J by 0 bases. The CDR3, as DNA: TGTGCCAGCTCACCACTCCCGGGACAGACAAACTCTGGAAACACCATATATTTT. Its translation: CASSPLPGQTNSGNTIYF.

The sample holds one count of this clone. The chain combines TRBV6-5 with TRBJ1-3, with TRBD1 as a possible D gene (6 bases). Germline loops: CDR1 MNHEY, CDR2 SVGAGI. This CDR3 comprises 15 residues. Trimming removed 6 bases at V and 2 bases at J, with 14 bases between. CDR3 protein: CASRNPPGAGNTIYF. The DNA for the CDR3 is TGTGCCAGCAGGAACCCTCCAGGGGCTGGAAACACCATATATTTT.

The chain uses TRBV11-3 and TRBJ2-3, with TRBD1 matching over 8 bases. The CDR3 is 15 amino acids. The V segment lost 6 bases and the J segment 2 bases; nucleotides outside the gene matches: 7. Germline CDR1 SGHNT, CDR2 YENEEA. In nucleotides, the CDR3 is TGTGCCAGCAGGGACCGGGACAGGCACACAGATACGCAGTATTTT. Translating gives CASRDRDRHTDTQYF.

The rearrangement links TRBV29-1 to TRBJ1-1; D unresolved. Germline CDR1 is SQVTM and CDR2 is ANQGSEA. The CDR3 covers 14 residues. Between the trimmed V and J ends, which lost 3 bases and 0 bases, there was a span of 11 bases. The CDR3 region has the DNA TGCAGCGTTGAGAGAACAGACTTGAACACTGAAGCTTTCTTT. Protein product: CSVERTDLNTEAFF.